The 28 T cell receptor beta chains below were found in one sample sequenced in a study of T cell responses to AZD1222 COVID-19 vaccine. Only in-frame clones appear in the TCRdb table, and some are missing; sequencing was by immunoSEQ multiplex PCR. The sample shows approximately 180,000 clones, about 92% of them seen only once. The sequencing used peripheral blood, collected on day 0 of AZD1222 vaccination. These receptors were obtained from an adult in good health.

The rearrangement uses TRBV19 and TRBJ1-2; 7 bases are a match to TRBD1. This CDR3 comprises 11 residues. The germline V gene encodes CDR1 LNHDA and CDR2 SQIVND (reference sequence). V lost 9 bases to trimming and J lost 6 bases; unmatched junction nucleotides: 4. The CDR3 reads CASKGGDGYTF. The CDR3 DNA sequence: TGTGCCAGCAAAGGGGGCGATGGCTACACCTTC. The variable domain in full, completed from reference TRBV19 and TRBJ1-2, reads DGGITQSPKYLFRKEGQNVTLSCEQNLNHDAMYWYRQDPGQGLRLIYYSQIVNDFQKGDIAEGYSVSREKKESFPLTVTSAQKNPTAFYLCASKGGDGYTFGSGTRLTVV.

The rearrangement links TRBV6-5 to TRBJ2-2, with 8 bases fitting TRBD1. Germline V gene lookup returns CDR1 MNHEY and CDR2 SVGAGI. The CDR3 is 15 residues long. V was pared by 4 bases and J by 5 bases, with 6 bases of the junction left unmatched. CDR3 amino acids: CASSFQGARTGELFF. CDR3 nucleotide sequence: TGTGCCAGCAGTTTTCAGGGGGCTAGGACCGGGGAGCTGTTTTTT.

The chain carries TRBV5-4 and TRBJ2-3, with D perhaps assigned TRBD1 or TRBD2 (5 bases each). Per the germline V gene, CDR1 is SGHNT and CDR2 is YYREEE (reference sequence). V was pared by 6 bases and J by 1 base, with 15 bases between. The CDR3 is 15 amino acids. CDR3 DNA: TGTGCCAGCACCCTGGGGGATCTCGGCACAGATACGCAGTATTTT. It yields the protein CASTLGDLGTDTQYF. Full variable domain (rest looked up from reference TRBV5-4 and TRBJ2-3): ETGVTQSPTHLIKTRGQQVTLRCSSQSGHNTVSWYQQALGQGPQFIFQYYREEENGRGNFPPRFSGLQFPNYSSELNVNALELDDSALYLCASTLGDLGTDTQYFGPGTRLTVL.

The rearrangement links TRBV7-9 to TRBJ1-1; D possibly corresponds to TRBD1 (5 bases). The CDR3 is 15 residues long. Trimming stripped 0 bases from V and 6 bases from J, with 14 bases between. Germline V gene data show CDR1 as SEHNR and CDR2 as FQNEAQ (reference sequence). CDR3 sequence (DNA): TGTGCCAGCAGCTTAGCGAAGGGGCCCGTATCTGAAGCTTTCTTT. This gives the protein CASSLAKGPVSEAFF.

The chain is built from TRBV3-1 (or the pseudogene TRBV3-2) and TRBJ1-2; D perhaps matches TRBD1 (5 bases). V was cut by 0 bases and J by 9 bases, with 8 bases left in between. CDR1 is LGHDT, CDR2 YNNKEL, per germline (reference sequence). The CDR3 loop spans 12 amino acids. The CDR3 reads CASSQDGHRYTF. The CDR3 DNA sequence: TGTGCCAGCAGCCAAGATGGACACCGCTACACCTTC.

CDR3 coding DNA: TGTGCCAGCAGTGTGCTCGATAGCAATCAGCCCCAGCATTTT. Its translation is CASSVLDSNQPQHF. V and J are TRBV2 and TRBJ1-5; D is unresolved. Germline assignment: CDR1 SNHLY and CDR2 FYNNEI. The CDR3 extends over 14 amino acids. The V end was cut by 4 bases, the J end by 0 bases, with 7 bases between.

V is TRBV3-1 (or the pseudogene TRBV3-2) and J is TRBJ1-5; D perhaps matches TRBD1 (5 bases). The germline CDR1 and CDR2 sequences are LGHDT and YNNKEL (reference sequence). V was shortened by 0 bases and J by 3 bases, with 9 bases between the two germline ends. This CDR3 contains 15 residues. CDR3 DNA: TGTGCCAGCAGCCAAGAACCAGGGCTCAATCAGCCCCAGCATTTT. Translating gives CASSQEPGLNQPQHF.

The chain uses TRBV27 and TRBJ2-7; a possible D gene is TRBD2 (6 bases). CDR3 length equals 16 residues. V was pared by 8 bases and J by 3 bases, with 23 bases between. The V gene's germline CDR1 is MNHEY and CDR2 SMNVEV (reference sequence). The CDR3: CASGPSGGAQIYEQYF. The CDR3 nucleotides read TGTGCCAGCGGACCAAGTGGAGGGGCGCAGATCTACGAGCAGTACTTC.

This chain links TRBV5-4 with TRBJ2-7, with D perhaps TRBD1 (6 bases). V was pared by 3 bases and J by 7 bases, with 14 bases between. Germline-derived CDR1 and CDR2 are SGHNT and YYREEE (reference sequence). CDR3 length: 13 residues. The CDR3 DNA is TGTGCCAGCAGCTGGAGCGGACAGAGGGAGCAGTACTTC. Its protein product is CASSWSGQREQYF.

V usage is TRBV27 and J usage is TRBJ2-1; 12 positions match TRBD2. Germline assignment: CDR1 MNHEY and CDR2 SMNVEV (reference sequence). With V trimmed by 3 bases and J by 8 bases, 17 bases remained unmatched. The length of the CDR3 is 19 residues. The CDR3 bases are TGTGCCAGCAGTTTCGGAGTTAGACTAGCGGGAGAGGTTTGGGATGAGCAGTTCTTC. Translating gives CASSFGVRLAGEVWDEQFF.

This clone has just one count. This chain links TRBV15 with TRBJ1-1; D gene ambiguous. Per germline, CDR1 LNHNV and CDR2 YYDKDF (reference sequence). Between the trimmed V and J ends, which lost 1 base and 1 base, there was a span of 10 bases. The CDR3 is made up of 15 amino acids. This chain's CDR3 is CATSRVLGTNTEAFF. The DNA for the CDR3 is TGTGCCACCAGCAGAGTGCTGGGAACGAACACTGAAGCTTTCTTT.

This rearrangement joins TRBV12-3 or TRBV12-4 to TRBJ2-3; D not certain. Deletions cut 8 bases from V and 4 bases from J, with 13 bases between. The CDR3 is made up of 13 amino acids. CDR3 in DNA: TGTGCCAGCGGCCTCGACACGTCAGATACGCAGTATTTT. Encoded protein: CASGLDTSDTQYF.

This clone was seen many times. The rearrangement joins TRBV7-9 to TRBJ1-3; possible D gene TRBD1, 5 bases. CDR1 is SEHNR, CDR2 FQNEAQ, per germline (reference sequence). V shed 6 bases and J shed 0 bases, with 15 bases lying between them. The CDR3 is 16 residues long. This chain's CDR3 is CASSPSRGTSGNTIYF. As DNA, the CDR3 is TGTGCCAGCAGTCCTTCTCGGGGGACCTCTGGAAACACCATATATTTT.

This chain links TRBV5-4 with TRBJ2-1, with no clear D. V lost 4 bases and J lost 7, with 12 bases in between. The CDR3 spans 13 residues. Germline V gene sequence: CDR1 SGHNT, CDR2 YYREEE (reference sequence). The CDR3 DNA sequence: TGTGCCAGCAGCCTTGCTCCGGATAATGAGCAGTTCTTC. Its translation is CASSLAPDNEQFF.

The gene calls are TRBV30 and TRBJ1-1; D is possibly TRBD1 (5 bases). V dropped 1 base and J dropped 4 bases, with 10 bases sitting between them. Germline V gene data show CDR1 as GTSNPN and CDR2 as SVGIG (reference sequence). The length of the CDR3 is 13 residues. The CDR3 spells CAWSGGHPTEAFF. The CDR3 coding sequence is TGTGCCTGGAGTGGTGGACACCCCACTGAAGCTTTCTTT.

This chain uses TRBV5-1 with TRBJ2-2; 8 bases agree with TRBD1. The J segment lost 1 base and the V segment lost 2 bases, leaving 1 base of the junction unmatched. CDR3 length: 15 amino acids. Germline V lookup: CDR1 SGHRS, CDR2 YFSETQ. This CDR3 reads CASSFGQGNTGELFF. The CDR3 DNA reads as TGCGCCAGCAGCTTTGGACAGGGGAACACCGGGGAGCTGTTTTTT.

This chain uses TRBV9 with TRBJ1-1, with a tentative D call TRBD1 (6 bases). The CDR3 contains 12 residues. Germline-derived CDR1 and CDR2 are SGDLS and YYNGEE. The ends were cut back, 3 bases at V and 6 bases at J, with 9 bases in the middle. CDR3 DNA sequence: TGTGCCAGCAGCGACAGGGACCCTGAAGCTTTCTTT. Its protein is CASSDRDPEAFF.

The V and J genes are TRBV7-9 and TRBJ2-3; 9 nucleotides match TRBD2. After removal of 1 base from V and 5 bases from J, the junction contained 10 bases not matched to a gene. This CDR3 contains 17 residues. CDR1 and CDR2 (germline): SEHNR, FQNEAQ (reference sequence). The DNA for the CDR3 is TGTGCCAGCAGCTTAGGTTGGCGGGAGGGCCCGGAAGATACGCAGTATTTT. Translation gives CASSLGWREGPEDTQYF. The full variable domain, in which reference TRBV7-9 and TRBJ2-3 provide the parts outside the CDR3, is DTGVSQNPRHKITKRGQNVTFRCDPISEHNRLYWYRQTLGQGPEFLTYFQNEAQLEKSRLLSDRFSAERPKGSFSTLEIQRTEQGDSAMYLCASSLGWREGPEDTQYFGPGTRLTVL.

The chain employs TRBV15 and TRBJ2-3; 8 nucleotides match TRBD2. The CDR3 runs to 16 residues. The germline V gene encodes CDR1 LNHNV and CDR2 YYDKDF (reference sequence). With 4 bases clipped from V and 3 bases from J, the junction kept 9 bases outside the gene matches. Here the CDR3 DNA reads TGTGCCACCAGCATATACGGGAGGGTGGATACAGATACGCAGTATTTT. Translation: CATSIYGRVDTDTQYF.

V is TRBV6-5 and J is TRBJ2-7; 7 bases align to TRBD1. Trimming at V came to 6 bases and at J to 4 bases, leaving 3 bases not matched to a gene. Germline V CDR1 and CDR2: MNHEY, SVGAGI. The CDR3 totals 12 residues. The chain's CDR3 is CASSPGGYEQYF. CDR3 nucleotide sequence: TGTGCCAGCAGCCCAGGGGGATACGAGCAGTACTTC.

The CDR3 DNA is TGTGCCAGCAGTGTTAGGGACGTCTACAATGAGCAGTTCTTC. It yields the protein CASSVRDVYNEQFF. The chain combines TRBV2 with TRBJ2-1; D possibly matches TRBD1 or TRBD2 (5 bases each). The germline CDR1 and CDR2 sequences are SNHLY and FYNNEI. Trimming cost V 4 bases and J 3 bases, with 10 bases left between them. The CDR3 contains 14 residues. Full variable domain (missing parts from reference TRBV2 and TRBJ2-1): EPEVTQTPSHQVTQMGQEVILRCVPISNHLYFYWYRQILGQKVEFLVSFYNNEISEKSEIFDDQFSVERPDGSNFTLKIRSTKLEDSAMYFCASSVRDVYNEQFFGPGTRLTVL.

This clone came up once. J is TRBJ1-1 and V is TRBV10-3; D call uncertain. The CDR3 has 16 amino acids. The germline V gene has CDR1 ENHRY and CDR2 SYGVKD. Trimming removed 0 bases from V and 0 bases from J, with 11 bases in between. The CDR3 here is CAISESGRIMNTEAFF. CDR3 bases: TGTGCCATCAGTGAGTCGGGCAGGATCATGAACACTGAAGCTTTCTTT.

CDR3 sequence reads: CASTVSYNEQFF. The CDR3 nucleotides are TGTGCCAGCACAGTCTCCTACAATGAGCAGTTCTTC. The rearrangement links TRBV7-9 to TRBJ2-1; D remains unclear. Trimming shortened V by 7 bases and J by 0 bases, and 4 bases separated the two germline ends. The germline V gene has CDR1 SEHNR and CDR2 FQNEAQ (reference sequence). CDR3 size: 12 residues.

The chain joins TRBV7-2 to TRBJ2-1; the D is unclear. In germline, CDR1 is SGHTA, CDR2 FQGNSA. The CDR3 runs to 13 residues. V lost 2 bases and J lost 9, with 11 bases in between. The CDR3 DNA is TGTGCCAGCAGCTTAAAGTCGGTGGGTGAGCAGTTCTTC. It is translated as CASSLKSVGEQFF.

The chain carries TRBV15 and TRBJ2-2; TRBD2 agrees at 7 bases. This CDR3 has 16 residues. The germline CDR1 and CDR2 sequences are LNHNV and YYDKDF (reference sequence). V lost 3 bases, J lost 4 bases, and 8 bases stayed unmatched. This chain's CDR3 is CATSSAGEGPTGELFF. The CDR3 nucleotides are TGTGCCACCAGCAGTGCGGGGGAGGGCCCCACCGGGGAGCTGTTTTTT.

V usage is TRBV5-8 and J usage is TRBJ2-7, with 7 bases lining up with TRBD2. From germline, CDR1 is SGHTS and CDR2 YDEGEE. The CDR3 length is 15 residues. The V and J ends lost 2 bases and 2 bases, in that order; junction bases with no gene match: 7. The CDR3 sequence: CASSFSGTNPYEQYF. The CDR3 bases are TGTGCCAGCAGCTTTTCCGGGACTAATCCCTACGAGCAGTACTTC.

CDR3 protein: CASSHGSINEQFF. CDR3 nucleotides: TGCGCCAGCAGCCATGGGTCGATAAATGAGCAGTTCTTC. The rearrangement links TRBV4-1 to TRBJ2-1; no definite D call. The CDR3 loop spans 13 amino acids. CDR1 is MGHRA, CDR2 YSYEKL, per germline. V lost 3 bases, J lost 7 bases, and 10 bases lay in between.

The chain employs TRBV6-6 and TRBJ1-1, with D possibly matching TRBD1 (6 bases). Trimming pared 2 bases from V and 7 bases from J, leaving 17 bases between. Per the germline V gene, CDR1 is MNHNY and CDR2 is SVGAGI (reference sequence). The CDR3 is made up of 15 amino acids. For the CDR3, the DNA is TGTGCCAGCAGTTACACCCGGGACATCGTAAGTGAAGCTTTCTTT. As protein: CASSYTRDIVSEAFF.